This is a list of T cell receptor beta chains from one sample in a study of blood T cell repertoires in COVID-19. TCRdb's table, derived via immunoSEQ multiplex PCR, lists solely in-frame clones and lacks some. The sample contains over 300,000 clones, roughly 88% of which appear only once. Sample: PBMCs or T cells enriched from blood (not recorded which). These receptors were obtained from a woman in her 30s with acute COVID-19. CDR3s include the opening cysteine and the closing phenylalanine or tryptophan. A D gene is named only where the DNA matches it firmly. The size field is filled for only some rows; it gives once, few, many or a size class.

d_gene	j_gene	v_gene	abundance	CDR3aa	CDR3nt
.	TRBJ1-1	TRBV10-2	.	CASVIGVLGGGAFF	TGCGCCAGCGTGATTGGGGTCTTGGGGGGTGGAGCTTTCTTT
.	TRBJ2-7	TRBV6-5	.	CASSYSKVQEQYF	TGTGCCAGCAGTTACTCGAAAGTGCAGGAGCAGTACTTC
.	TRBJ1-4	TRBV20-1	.	CSATGGEKLFF	TGCAGTGCCACAGGTGGAGAAAAACTGTTTTTT
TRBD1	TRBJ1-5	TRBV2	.	CASSGQGIQPQHF	TGTGCCAGCAGTGGACAGGGAATTCAGCCCCAGCATTTT
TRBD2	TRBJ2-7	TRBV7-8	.	CASSLVAGNSYEQYF	TGTGCCAGCAGCTTAGTAGCGGGGAACTCCTACGAGCAGTACTTC
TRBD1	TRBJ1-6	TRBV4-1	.	CASSHPGQGSPLHF	TGCGCCAGCAGCCACCCGGGACAGGGATCACCCCTCCACTTT
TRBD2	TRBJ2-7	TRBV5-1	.	CASSLVGSGNYEQYF	TGCGCCAGCAGCTTGGTCGGTAGCGGGAACTACGAGCAGTACTTC
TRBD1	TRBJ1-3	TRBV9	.	CASSVAIRGQGVAGNTIYF	TGTGCCAGCAGCGTAGCTATTAGAGGACAGGGAGTGGCTGGAAACACCATATATTTT
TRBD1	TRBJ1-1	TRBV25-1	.	CASSAGTGNTEAFF	TGTGCCAGCAGTGCCGGGACAGGGAACACTGAAGCTTTCTTT
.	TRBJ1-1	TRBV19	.	CASLTGKTEAFF	TGTGCCAGCTTAACAGGGAAGACTGAAGCTTTCTTT
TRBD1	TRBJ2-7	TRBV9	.	CASSQGVNAEQYF	TGTGCCAGCAGCCAGGGGGTGAACGCCGAGCAGTACTTC
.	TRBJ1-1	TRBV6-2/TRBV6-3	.	CASSETGRSTEAFF	TGTGCCAGCAGCGAAACAGGGAGAAGCACTGAAGCTTTCTTT
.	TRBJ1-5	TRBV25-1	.	CASSEWGENQPQHF	TGTGCCAGCAGTGAATGGGGGGAAAATCAGCCCCAGCATTTT
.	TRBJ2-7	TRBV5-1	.	CASSLGVAGLTYEQYF	TGCGCCAGCAGCTTGGGTGTGGCAGGCTTAACCTACGAGCAGTACTTC
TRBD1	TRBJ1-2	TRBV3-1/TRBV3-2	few	CASSQDLGTGKMYGYTF	TGTGCCAGCAGCCAAGATCTAGGGACAGGAAAAATGTATGGCTACACCTTC
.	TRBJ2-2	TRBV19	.	CASRKPGAGGELFF	TGTGCCAGTAGAAAACCGGGAGCCGGCGGGGAGCTGTTTTTT
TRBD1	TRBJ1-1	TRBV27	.	CASRHRGTEAFF	TGTGCCAGCAGGCACAGGGGCACTGAAGCTTTCTTT
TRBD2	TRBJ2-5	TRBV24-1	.	CATSVIAGAKETQYF	TGTGCCACCAGTGTGATAGCGGGGGCTAAAGAGACCCAGTACTTC
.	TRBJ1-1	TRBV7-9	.	CASSHNRDPREGFF	TGTGCCAGCAGCCACAACAGGGACCCCCGGGAGGGTTTCTTT
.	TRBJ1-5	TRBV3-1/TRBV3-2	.	CASSQSGIYSNQPQHF	TGTGCCAGCAGCCAATCAGGGATATATAGCAATCAGCCCCAGCATTTT
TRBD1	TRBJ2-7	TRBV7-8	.	CASSDGLTGTGLYEQYF	TGTGCCAGCAGCGACGGCTTGACCGGGACAGGGCTCTACGAGCAGTACTTC
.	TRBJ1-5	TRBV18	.	CASSPGQANQPQHF	TGTGCCAGCTCACCCGGCCAGGCCAATCAGCCCCAGCATTTT
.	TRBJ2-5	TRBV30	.	CAWSPAGETQYF	TGTGCCTGGAGTCCAGCGGGAGAGACCCAGTACTTC
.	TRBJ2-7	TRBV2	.	CASSDRSYEQYF	TGTGCCAGCAGTGATCGGAGTTACGAGCAGTACTTC
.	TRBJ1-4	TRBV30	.	CAWSQNRAGDGEKLFF	TGTGCCTGGAGTCAAAATAGGGCAGGGGATGGTGAAAAACTGTTTTTT
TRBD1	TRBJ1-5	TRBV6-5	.	CASRSTGNQPQHF	TGTGCCAGCAGGTCGACAGGGAATCAGCCCCAGCATTTT
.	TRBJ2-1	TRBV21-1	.	CASSGEGPDYNEQFF	TGTGCCAGCAGCGGGGAGGGGCCGGATTACAATGAGCAGTTCTTC
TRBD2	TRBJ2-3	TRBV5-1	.	CASSLFSLAGATSTDTQYF	TGCGCCAGCAGCTTGTTCTCTCTAGCGGGGGCCACTAGCACAGATACGCAGTATTTT
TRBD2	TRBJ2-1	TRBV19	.	CASSGGWEQFF	TGTGCCAGTAGCGGGGGGTGGGAGCAGTTCTTC
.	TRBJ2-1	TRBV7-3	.	CASSHGQFNEQFF	TGTGCCAGCAGCCACGGACAGTTCAATGAGCAGTTCTTC